The entry below gives a single T cell receptor beta chain sequence along with its context. Distinct nucleotide sequences in the sample also encode this CDR3. These data come from a study of blood T cell repertoires in COVID-19. On the study more broadly: The samples span acute and convalescent COVID-19 from the United States, Italy and Spain. Sample material is recorded as cDNA or gDNA derived from T cells, B-cell-depleted T cells, or PBMCs.

Original analysis: The authors estimated nucleated cell counts from reference gene primer amplification. Assay: immunoSEQ multiplex PCR; the TCRdb copy retains only in-frame clones and omits some. That table gives V, J and clone size, and the DNA gave D and trimming. This sample carries about 120,000 clones, about nine tenths of them seen once, and the ten largest clones take approximately 4.3%. CDR1 and CDR2 from the germline V gene are MNHEY and SMNVEV (reference sequence). V was pared by 0 bases and J by 1 base, with 9 bases between. This CDR3 region has 15 residues. The TCR comes from a woman aged 45-60 years with acute or convalescent COVID-19. Sequences were obtained from peripheral blood. The chain links TRBV27 to TRBJ1-1; D is perhaps TRBD1 (5 bases). In DNA form, the CDR3 reads TGTGCCAGCAGTTTATCGGGAAGGGGGAACACTGAAGCTTTCTTT. Its protein product is CASSLSGRGNTEAFF.